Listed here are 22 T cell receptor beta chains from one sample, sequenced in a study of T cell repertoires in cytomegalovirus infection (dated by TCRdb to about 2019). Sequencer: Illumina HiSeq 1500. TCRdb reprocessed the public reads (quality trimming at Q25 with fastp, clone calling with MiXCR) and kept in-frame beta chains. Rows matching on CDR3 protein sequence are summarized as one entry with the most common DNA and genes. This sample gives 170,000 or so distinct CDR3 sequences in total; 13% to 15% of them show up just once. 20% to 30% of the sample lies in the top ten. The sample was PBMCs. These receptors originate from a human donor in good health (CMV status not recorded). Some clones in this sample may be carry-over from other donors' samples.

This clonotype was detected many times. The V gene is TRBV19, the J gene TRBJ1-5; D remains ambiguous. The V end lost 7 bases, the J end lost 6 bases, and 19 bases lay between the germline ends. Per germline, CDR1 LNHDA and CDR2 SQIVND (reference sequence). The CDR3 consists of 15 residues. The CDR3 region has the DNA TGTGCCAGTACCTCCGAGCGGGGAAGTAGTCAGCCCCAGCATTTT. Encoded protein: CASTSERGSSQPQHF.

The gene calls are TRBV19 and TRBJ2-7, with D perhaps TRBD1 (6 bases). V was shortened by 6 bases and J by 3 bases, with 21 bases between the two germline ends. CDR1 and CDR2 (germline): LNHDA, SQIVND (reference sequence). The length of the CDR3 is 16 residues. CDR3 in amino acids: CASSWGPEKWVYEQYF. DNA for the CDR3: TGTGCCAGTAGCTGGGGGCCAGAAAAGTGGGTCTACGAGCAGTACTTC. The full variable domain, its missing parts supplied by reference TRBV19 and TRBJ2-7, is DGGITQSPKYLFRKEGQNVTLSCEQNLNHDAMYWYRQDPGQGLRLIYYSQIVNDFQKGDIAEGYSVSREKKESFPLTVTSAQKNPTAFYLCASSWGPEKWVYEQYFGPGTRLTVT.

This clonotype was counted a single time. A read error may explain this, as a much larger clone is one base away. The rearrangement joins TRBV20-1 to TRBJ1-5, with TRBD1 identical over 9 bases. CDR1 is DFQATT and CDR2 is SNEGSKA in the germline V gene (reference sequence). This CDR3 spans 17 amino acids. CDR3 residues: CSARAPGTGRGNQPQRF. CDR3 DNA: TGCAGTGCTAGAGCCCCGGGGACAGGGCGAGGCAATCAGCCCCAGCGTTTT.

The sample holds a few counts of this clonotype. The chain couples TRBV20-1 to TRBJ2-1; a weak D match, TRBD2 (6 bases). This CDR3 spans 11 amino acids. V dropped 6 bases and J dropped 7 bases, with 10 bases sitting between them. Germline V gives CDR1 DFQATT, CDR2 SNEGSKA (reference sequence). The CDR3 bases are TGCAGTGCCCACGGGAGTAATGAGCAGTTCTTC. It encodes CSAHGSNEQFF.

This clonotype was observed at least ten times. The CDR3 spells CASSLAGTSEETQYF. CDR3 nucleotide sequence: TGTGCCAGCAGCTTAGCCGGTACCAGCGAAGAGACCCAGTACTTC. The chain couples TRBV11-2 to TRBJ2-5; D gene ambiguous. The germline CDR1 and CDR2 sequences are SGHAT and FQNNGV. This CDR3 region has 15 residues. Trimming removed 1 base at V and 3 bases at J, with 12 bases between.

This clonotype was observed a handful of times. CDR3: CASSYTKLGDYEQYF. The CDR3 bases are TGTGCCAGCAGTTACACGAAATTGGGGGATTACGAGCAGTACTTC. The V gene is TRBV6-5, the J gene TRBJ2-7; D possibly matches TRBD1 or TRBD2 (5 bases each). The CDR3 consists of 15 residues. Per the germline V gene, CDR1 is MNHEY and CDR2 is SVGAGI. V was trimmed by 2 bases and J by 4 bases, leaving 15 bases between them.

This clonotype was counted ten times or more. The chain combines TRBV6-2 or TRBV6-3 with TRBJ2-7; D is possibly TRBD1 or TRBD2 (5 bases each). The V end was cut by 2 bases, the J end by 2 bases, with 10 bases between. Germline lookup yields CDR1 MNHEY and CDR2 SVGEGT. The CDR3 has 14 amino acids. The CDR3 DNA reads TGTGCCAGCAGTTACCGGGACGGACCCTACGAGCAGTACTTC. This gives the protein CASSYRDGPYEQYF.

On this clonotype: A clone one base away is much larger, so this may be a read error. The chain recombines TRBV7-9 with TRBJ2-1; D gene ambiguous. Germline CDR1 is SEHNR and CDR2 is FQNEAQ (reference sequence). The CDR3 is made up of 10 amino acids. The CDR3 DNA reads TGTGCCAGCTTCGGGCTTGAGCAGTCCTTC. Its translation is CASFGLEQSF. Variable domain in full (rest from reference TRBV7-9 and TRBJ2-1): DTGVSQNPRHKITKRGQNVTFRCDPISEHNRLYWYRQTLGQGPEFLTYFQNEAQLEKSRLLSDRFSAERPKGSFSTLEIQRTEQGDSAMYLCASFGLEQSFGPGTRLTVL.

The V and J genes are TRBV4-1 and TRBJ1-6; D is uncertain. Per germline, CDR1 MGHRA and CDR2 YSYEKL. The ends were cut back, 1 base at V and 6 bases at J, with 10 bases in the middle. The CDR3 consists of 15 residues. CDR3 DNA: TGCGCCAGCAGCCAAGCCGGCCCTACTAATTCACCCCTCCACTTT. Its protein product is CASSQAGPTNSPLHF.

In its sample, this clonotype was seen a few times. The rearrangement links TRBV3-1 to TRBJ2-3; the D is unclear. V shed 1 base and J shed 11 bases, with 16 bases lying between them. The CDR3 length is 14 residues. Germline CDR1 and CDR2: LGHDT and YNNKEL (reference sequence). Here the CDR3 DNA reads TGTGCCAGCAGCCAAGGGAAACCTAACCTTGGGCAGTATTTT. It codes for CASSQGKPNLGQYF.

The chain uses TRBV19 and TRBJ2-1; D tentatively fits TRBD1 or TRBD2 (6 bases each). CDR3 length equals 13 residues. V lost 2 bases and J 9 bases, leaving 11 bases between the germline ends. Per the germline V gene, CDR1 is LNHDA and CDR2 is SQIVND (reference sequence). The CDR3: CASSIFRGVEQFF. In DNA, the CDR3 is TGTGCCAGTAGTATATTTAGGGGGGTTGAGCAGTTCTTC.

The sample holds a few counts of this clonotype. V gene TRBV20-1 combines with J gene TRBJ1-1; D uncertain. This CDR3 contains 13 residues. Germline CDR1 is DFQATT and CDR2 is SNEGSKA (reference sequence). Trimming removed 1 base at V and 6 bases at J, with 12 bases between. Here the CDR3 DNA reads TGCAGTGCTAGAGCTTATAGGGAGGCTGAAGCTTTCTTT. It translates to CSARAYREAEAFF.

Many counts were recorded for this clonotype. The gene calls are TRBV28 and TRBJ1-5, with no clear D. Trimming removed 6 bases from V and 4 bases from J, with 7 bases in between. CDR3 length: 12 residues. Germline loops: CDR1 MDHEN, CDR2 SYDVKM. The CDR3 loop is CASSLPNQPQHF. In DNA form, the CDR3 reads TGTGCCAGCAGCTTACCTAATCAGCCCCAGCATTTT. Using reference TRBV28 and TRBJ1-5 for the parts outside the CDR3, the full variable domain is DVKVTQSSRYLVKRTGEKVFLECVQDMDHENMFWYRQDPGLGLRLIYFSYDVKMKEKGDIPEGYSVSREKKERFSLILESASTNQTSMYLCASSLPNQPQHFGDGTRLSIL.

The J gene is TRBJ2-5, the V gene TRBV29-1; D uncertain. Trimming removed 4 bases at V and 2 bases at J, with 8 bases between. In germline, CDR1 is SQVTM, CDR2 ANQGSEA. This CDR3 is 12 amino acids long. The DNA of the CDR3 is TGCAGCGTTGGTGTAGGGCAAGAGACCCAGTACTTC. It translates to CSVGVGQETQYF.

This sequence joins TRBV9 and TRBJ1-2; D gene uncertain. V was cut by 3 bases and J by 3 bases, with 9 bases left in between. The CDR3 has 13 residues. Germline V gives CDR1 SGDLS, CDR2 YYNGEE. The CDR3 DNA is TGTGCCAGCAGCGATGTGGCGCACTATGGCTACACCTTC. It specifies CASSDVAHYGYTF.

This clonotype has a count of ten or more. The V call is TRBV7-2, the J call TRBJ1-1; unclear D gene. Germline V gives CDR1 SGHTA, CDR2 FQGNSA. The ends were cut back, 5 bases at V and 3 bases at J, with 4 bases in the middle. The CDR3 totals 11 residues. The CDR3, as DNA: TGTGCCAGCAGCGCTCACACTGAAGCTTTCTTT. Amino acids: CASSAHTEAFF.

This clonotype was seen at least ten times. In nucleotides, the CDR3 is TGTGCCAGCAGCTGGGGTCGGGGACCGGGAGCCGGGGAGCTGTTTTTT. Translating it yields CASSWGRGPGAGELFF. The chain carries TRBV11-3 and TRBJ2-2, with TRBD2 as a possible D gene (6 bases). Germline-derived CDR1 and CDR2 are SGHNT and YENEEA. The CDR3 sequence is 16 residues long. With 4 bases removed from V and 6 bases from J, the gap between germline ends came to 18 bases.

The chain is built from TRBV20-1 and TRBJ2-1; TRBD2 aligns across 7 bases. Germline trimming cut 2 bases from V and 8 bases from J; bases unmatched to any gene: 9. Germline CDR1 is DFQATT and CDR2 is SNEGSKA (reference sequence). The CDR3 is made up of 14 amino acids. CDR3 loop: CSARLPGLSHEQFF. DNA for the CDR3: TGCAGTGCTAGATTACCGGGACTAAGTCATGAGCAGTTCTTC.

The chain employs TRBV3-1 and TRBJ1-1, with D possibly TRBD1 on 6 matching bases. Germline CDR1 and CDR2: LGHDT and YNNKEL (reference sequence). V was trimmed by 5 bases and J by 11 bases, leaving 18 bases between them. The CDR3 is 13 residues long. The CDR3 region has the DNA TGTGCCAGCAGCGTTCGACAGGATTTGATGGCTTTCTTT. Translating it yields CASSVRQDLMAFF.

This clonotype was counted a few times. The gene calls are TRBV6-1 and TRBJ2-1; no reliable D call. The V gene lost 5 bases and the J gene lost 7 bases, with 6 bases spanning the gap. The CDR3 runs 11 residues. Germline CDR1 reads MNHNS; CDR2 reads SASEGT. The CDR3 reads CASSTRNEQFF. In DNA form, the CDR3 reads TGTGCCAGCAGTACCCGGAATGAGCAGTTCTTC.

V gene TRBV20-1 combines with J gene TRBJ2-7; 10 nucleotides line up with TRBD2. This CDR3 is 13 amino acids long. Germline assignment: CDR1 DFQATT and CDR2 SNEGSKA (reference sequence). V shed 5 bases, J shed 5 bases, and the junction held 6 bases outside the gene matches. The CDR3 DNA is TGCAGTGCTGAAAGCGGGAGGGCTGACGAGCAGTACTTC. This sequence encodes CSAESGRADEQYF.

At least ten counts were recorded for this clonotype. In nucleotides, the CDR3 is TGTGCCAGCAGTTTGCGGCTAGCGGGGATCTTAGCCAAAAACATTCAGTACTTC. Translated, it gives CASSLRLAGILAKNIQYF. The V and J genes are TRBV12-3 or TRBV12-4 and TRBJ2-4, with 9 bases identical to TRBD2. The CDR3 consists of 18 residues. The trim removed 3 bases at V and 0 bases at J, leaving 9 bases unmatched.